Sequencing of this T cell receptor beta chain was carried out in a study of PD-1 blockade in classical Hodgkin lymphoma. Each patient relapsed following autologous stem cell transplantation, and prior brentuximab vedotin exposure differed. This clone rates as medium-sized (0.01 to 0.1%). The CDR3 is 12 amino acids. Germline CDR1 is MDHEN and CDR2 is SYDVKM. V shed 8 bases and J shed 4 bases, with 11 bases lying between them. The repertoire was sequenced with immunoSEQ multiplex PCR; TCRdb's copy has only in-frame clones and lacks some. This sample has 20,000 to 25,000 clones, with approximately 73% found just once.

The clonotype originates from a human donor with classical Hodgkin lymphoma. V and J are TRBV28 and TRBJ1-1; D possibly corresponds to TRBD1 (6 bases). The sequencing here drew on peripheral blood mononuclear cells (PBMCs), taken before the second cycle of nivolumab. DNA of the CDR3: TGTGCCAGCCTACAGGGAGGCACTGAAGCTTTCTTT. Its translation: CASLQGGTEAFF. Full variable domain (rest looked up from reference TRBV28 and TRBJ1-1): DVKVTQSSRYLVKRTGEKVFLECVQDMDHENMFWYRQDPGLGLRLIYFSYDVKMKEKGDIPEGYSVSREKKERFSLILESASTNQTSMYLCASLQGGTEAFFGQGTRLTVV.